A single sample is the source of the 8 T cell receptor beta chains below, sequenced in a study of human T cells and chemical hapten exposure. TCRdb itself ran the RACE reads through MiXCR, one entry per CDR3 protein. The sample records 150,000 to 200,000 distinct CDR3 sequences, roughly 25% being singletons. Time point indicated: patch test 3, about 24 weeks after DPC sensitization. Described treatment: therapeutic diphenylcyclopropenone sensitization with weekly scalp DPC. The sequencing used whole blood, collected in connection with sensitization to the hapten diphenylcyclopropenone (DPC). The receptor set was obtained from a woman between 18 and 29 years old with alopecia areata. Some clones in this sample may be carry-over from other donors' samples.

In this sample, this clonotype turned up a few times. The chain employs TRBV11-2 and TRBJ2-3; 8 nucleotides line up with TRBD1. After removal of 5 bases from V and 4 bases from J, the junction contained 14 bases not matched to a gene. Germline V gives CDR1 SGHAT, CDR2 FQNNGV. There are 17 residues in the CDR3. The CDR3 region is CASSPVPGQVPPDTQYF. In DNA, the CDR3 is TGTGCCAGCAGCCCCGTCCCGGGACAGGTCCCCCCAGATACGCAGTATTTT. The whole variable domain, remainder taken from reference TRBV11-2 and TRBJ2-3, is EAGVAQSPRYKIIEKRQSVAFWCNPISGHATLYWYQQILGQGPKLLIQFQNNGVVDDSQLPKDRFSAERLKGVDSTLKIQPAKLEDSAVYLCASSPVPGQVPPDTQYFGPGTRLTVL.

Only a few counts were recorded for this clonotype. The V and J genes are TRBV5-1 and TRBJ1-1, with 10 bases aligning to TRBD1. V shed 4 bases, J shed 4 bases, and the junction held 7 bases outside the gene matches. The CDR3 sequence is 15 residues long. CDR1 and CDR2 (germline): SGHRS, YFSETQ. CDR3 in DNA: TGCGCCAGCAGCCCCACCGGGACAGGGGCCACTGAAGCTTTCTTT. Protein: CASSPTGTGATEAFF.

This clonotype was counted between two and nine times. V is TRBV6-6 and J is TRBJ1-6, with a possible D match to TRBD1 (5 bases). The CDR3 loop spans 18 amino acids. The ends were cut back, 6 bases at V and 7 bases at J, with 25 bases in the middle. Looked up from germline, CDR1 is MNHNY and CDR2 is SVGAGI (reference sequence). The CDR3 sequence is CASSSDPTGGGRNSPLHF. CDR3 DNA sequence: TGTGCCAGCAGCTCAGATCCGACGGGGGGGGGTAGGAATTCACCCCTCCACTTT.

V and J are TRBV10-3 and TRBJ2-3; tentative D call: TRBD1 (5 bases). Trimming shortened V by 6 bases and J by 8 bases, and 15 bases separated the two germline ends. There are 13 residues in the CDR3. In germline, CDR1 is ENHRY, CDR2 SYGVKD. This CDR3 reads CAIRGPSQGTQYF. In DNA, the CDR3 is TGTGCCATCAGAGGCCCTTCTCAGGGTACGCAGTATTTT.

The chain couples TRBV27 to TRBJ2-1, with TRBD2 matching 9 bases. The CDR3 is made up of 15 amino acids. After removal of 7 bases from V and 0 bases from J, the junction contained 4 bases not matched to a gene. Germline lookup yields CDR1 MNHEY and CDR2 SMNVEV (reference sequence). CDR3 coding DNA: TGTGCCAGCATGCGGGGGGGGAGCTCCTACAATGAGCAGTTCTTC. This gives the protein CASMRGGSSYNEQFF.

CDR3 amino acids: CASSQADRDMGADTQYF. CDR3 sequence (DNA): TGCGCCAGCAGCCAAGCCGACCGGGACATGGGCGCAGATACGCAGTATTTT. J is TRBJ2-3 and V is TRBV4-3; D perhaps matches TRBD1 (6 bases). The CDR3 consists of 17 residues. V shed 1 base and J shed 4 bases, with 18 bases lying between them. CDR1 is LGHNA, CDR2 YSLEER, per germline.

This clonotype was counted many times. The genes are TRBV20-1 and TRBJ1-2; tentative D call: TRBD1 (6 bases). Trimming pared 6 bases from V and 4 bases from J, leaving 12 bases between. CDR1 and CDR2 (germline): DFQATT, SNEGSKA (reference sequence). The CDR3 runs to 12 residues. The CDR3 bases are TGCAGTGCCCATGACAGGCCCTATGGCTACACCTTC. This encodes CSAHDRPYGYTF.

This clonotype was counted between two and nine times. The chain joins TRBV10-3 to TRBJ2-3; 7 nucleotides align to TRBD2. CDR3 size: 13 residues. With 6 bases clipped from V and 3 bases from J, the junction kept 3 bases outside the gene matches. Germline V gene lookup returns CDR1 ENHRY and CDR2 SYGVKD. CDR3 sequence (DNA): TGTGCCATCAGGGGGACTACTACAGATACGCAGTATTTT. It is translated as CAIRGTTTDTQYF.